This T cell receptor (beta chain) was observed in a study of T-cell memory formation after mild COVID-19. Study-wide background: TCR clusters were largely donor specific.

In this sample, this clonotype turned up many times. Its cognate antigen is unknown. Looked up from germline, CDR1 is SGHTA and CDR2 is FQGTGA. V lost 5 bases and J 5 bases, leaving 16 bases between the germline ends. This CDR3 is built from 14 residues. 5'RACE with constant-segment primers built TCRalpha and TCRbeta cDNA libraries with UMIs. Via MiXCR, TCRdb re-called the 5' RACE reads, giving one row per CDR3 protein. The table includes about 390,000 distinct CDR3 sequences, roughly 15% detected once. General study results and limits: Day 15 to 85 contracting clones showed balanced CD4/CD8; later expanders leaned CD4+.

The clonotype originates from a man between 18 and 35 years old who had mild COVID-19 (a few samples of this study predate the infection). Cell type and time point are not known. Sequences were obtained from PBMCs or a T cell subset sorted from them (not recorded which). The chain couples TRBV7-3 to TRBJ2-7; TRBD2 is a possible D gene (6 bases). The CDR3: CASSPEAGSNEQYF. The CDR3 bases are TGTGCCAGCAGCCCCGAAGCCGGGAGTAACGAGCAGTACTTC.